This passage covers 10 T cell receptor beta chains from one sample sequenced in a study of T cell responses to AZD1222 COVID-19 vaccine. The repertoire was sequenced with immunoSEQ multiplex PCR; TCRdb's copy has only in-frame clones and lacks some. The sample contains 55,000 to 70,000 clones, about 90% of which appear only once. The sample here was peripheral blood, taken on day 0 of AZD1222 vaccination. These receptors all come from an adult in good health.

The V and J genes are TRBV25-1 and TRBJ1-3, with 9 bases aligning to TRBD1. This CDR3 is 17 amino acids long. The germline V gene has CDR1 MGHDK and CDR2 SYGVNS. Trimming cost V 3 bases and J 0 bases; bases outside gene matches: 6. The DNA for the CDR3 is TGTGCCAGCAGTGATTTAGGGACAGGGTTCTCTGGAAACACCATATATTTT. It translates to CASSDLGTGFSGNTIYF.

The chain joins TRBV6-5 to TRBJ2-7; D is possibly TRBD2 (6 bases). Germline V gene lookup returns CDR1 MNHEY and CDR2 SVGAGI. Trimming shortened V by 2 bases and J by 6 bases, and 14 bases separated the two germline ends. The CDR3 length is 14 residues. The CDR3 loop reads CASSYLPRGGEQYF. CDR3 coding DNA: TGTGCCAGCAGTTACCTCCCGAGGGGAGGCGAGCAGTACTTC.

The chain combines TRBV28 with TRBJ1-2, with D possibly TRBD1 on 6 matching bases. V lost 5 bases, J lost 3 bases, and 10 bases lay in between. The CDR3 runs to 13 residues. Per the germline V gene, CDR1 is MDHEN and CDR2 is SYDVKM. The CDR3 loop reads CASSPRGDYGYTF. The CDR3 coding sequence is TGTGCCAGCAGTCCCAGGGGTGACTATGGCTACACCTTC.

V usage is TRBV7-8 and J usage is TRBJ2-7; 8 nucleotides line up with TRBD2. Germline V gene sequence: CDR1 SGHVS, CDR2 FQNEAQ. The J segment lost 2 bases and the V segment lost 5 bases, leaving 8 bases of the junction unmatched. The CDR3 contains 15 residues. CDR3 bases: TGTGCCAGCAGCCGAGCCGGGACTAGTCCCTACGAGCAGTACTTC. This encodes CASSRAGTSPYEQYF.

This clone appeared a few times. The CDR3 is CASRERENYNEQFF. CDR3 in DNA: TGTGCCAGCAGAGAGCGGGAGAATTACAATGAGCAGTTCTTC. The chain joins TRBV2 to TRBJ2-1; the match to TRBD2 covers 8 bases. V was clipped by 6 bases and J by 4 bases; unmatched bases: 5. The CDR3 totals 14 residues. Germline V lookup: CDR1 SNHLY, CDR2 FYNNEI.

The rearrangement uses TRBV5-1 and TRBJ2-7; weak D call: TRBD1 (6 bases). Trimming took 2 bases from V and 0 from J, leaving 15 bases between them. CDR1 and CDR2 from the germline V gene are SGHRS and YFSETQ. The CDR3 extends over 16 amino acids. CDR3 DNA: TGCGCCAGCAGCTTAGCAGGGGCCAGCATCTCCTACGAGCAGTACTTC. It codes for CASSLAGASISYEQYF.

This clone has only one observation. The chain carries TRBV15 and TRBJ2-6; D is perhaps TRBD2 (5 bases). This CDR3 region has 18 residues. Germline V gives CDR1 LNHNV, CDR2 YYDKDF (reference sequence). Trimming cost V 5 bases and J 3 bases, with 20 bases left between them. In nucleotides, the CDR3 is TGTGCCACCAGCGAACTAGAAAGTTCCTCCTATGGGGCCAACGTCCTGACTTTC. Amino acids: CATSELESSSYGANVLTF.

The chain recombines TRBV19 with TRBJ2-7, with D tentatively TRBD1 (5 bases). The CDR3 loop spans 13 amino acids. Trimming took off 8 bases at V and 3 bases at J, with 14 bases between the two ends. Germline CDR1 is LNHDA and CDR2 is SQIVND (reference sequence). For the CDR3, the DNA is TGTGCCAGTTCCTTTGGGGCAATCTACGAGCAGTACTTC. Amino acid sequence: CASSFGAIYEQYF. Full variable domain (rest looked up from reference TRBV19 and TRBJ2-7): DGGITQSPKYLFRKEGQNVTLSCEQNLNHDAMYWYRQDPGQGLRLIYYSQIVNDFQKGDIAEGYSVSREKKESFPLTVTSAQKNPTAFYLCASSFGAIYEQYFGPGTRLTVT.

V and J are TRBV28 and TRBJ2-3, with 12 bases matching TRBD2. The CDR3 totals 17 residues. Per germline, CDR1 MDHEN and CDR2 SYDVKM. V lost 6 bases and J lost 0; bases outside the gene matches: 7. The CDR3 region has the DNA TGTGCCAGCAGCCGAGGACTAGCGGGAACTAGCACAGATACGCAGTATTTT. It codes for CASSRGLAGTSTDTQYF.

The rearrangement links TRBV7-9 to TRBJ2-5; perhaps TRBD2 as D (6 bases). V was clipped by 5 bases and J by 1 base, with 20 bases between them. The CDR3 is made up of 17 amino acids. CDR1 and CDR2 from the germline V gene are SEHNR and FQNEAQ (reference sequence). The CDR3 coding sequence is TGTGCCAGCAGCCCGACTCGGCGGGGCGCCCCCCAAGAGACCCAGTACTTC. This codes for CASSPTRRGAPQETQYF.